This paragraph reports one TCR beta chain. Per the germline V gene, CDR1 is SQVTM and CDR2 is ANQGSEA. The CDR3 contains 14 residues. Unmatched junction bases numbered 7, after V lost 0 bases and J lost 6 bases. TCRdb's copy holds only in-frame clones and misses some; the assay was immunoSEQ multiplex PCR. The profile shows 130,000 or so clones, roughly 83% of them singletons. This sample is drawn from a study of blood T cell repertoires in COVID-19. The gene calls are TRBV29-1 and TRBJ1-2; 7 bases fit TRBD1. This receptor was taken from a man in his 60s with acute or convalescent COVID-19. Material: peripheral blood. The CDR3 DNA follows: TGCAGCGTTGAAGAGTTACAGGGGTTCAATGGCTACACCTTC. It codes for CSVEELQGFNGYTF.